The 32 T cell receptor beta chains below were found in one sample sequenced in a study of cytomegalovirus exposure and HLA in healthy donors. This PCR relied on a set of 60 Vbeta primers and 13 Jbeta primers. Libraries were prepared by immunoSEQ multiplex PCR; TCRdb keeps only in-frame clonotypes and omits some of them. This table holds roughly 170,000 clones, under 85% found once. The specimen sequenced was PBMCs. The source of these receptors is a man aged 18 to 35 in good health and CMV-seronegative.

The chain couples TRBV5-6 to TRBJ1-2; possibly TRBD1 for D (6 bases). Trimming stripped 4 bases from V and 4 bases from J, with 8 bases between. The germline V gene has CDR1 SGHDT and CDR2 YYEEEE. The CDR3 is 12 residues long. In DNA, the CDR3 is TGTGCCAGCAGCGCGGACAGCTATGGCTACACCTTC. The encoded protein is CASSADSYGYTF.

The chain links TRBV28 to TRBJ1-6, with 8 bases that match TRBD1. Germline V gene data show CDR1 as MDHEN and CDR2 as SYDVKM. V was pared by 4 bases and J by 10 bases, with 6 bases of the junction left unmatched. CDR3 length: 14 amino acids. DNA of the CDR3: TGTGCCAGCAGTTCGGGACAGGCCCAATCACCCCTCCACTTT. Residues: CASSSGQAQSPLHF.

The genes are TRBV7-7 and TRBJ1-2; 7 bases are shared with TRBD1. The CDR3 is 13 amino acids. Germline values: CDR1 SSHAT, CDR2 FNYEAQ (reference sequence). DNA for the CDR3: TGTGCGAACCAAACCGACAGGGACTATGGCTACACCTTC. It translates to CANQTDRDYGYTF.

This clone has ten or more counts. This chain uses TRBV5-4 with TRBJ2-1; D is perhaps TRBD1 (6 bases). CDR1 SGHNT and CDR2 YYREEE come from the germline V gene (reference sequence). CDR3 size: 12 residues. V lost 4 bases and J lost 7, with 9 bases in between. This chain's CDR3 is CASSRDTNEQFF. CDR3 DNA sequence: TGTGCCAGCAGCCGGGACACAAATGAGCAGTTCTTC.

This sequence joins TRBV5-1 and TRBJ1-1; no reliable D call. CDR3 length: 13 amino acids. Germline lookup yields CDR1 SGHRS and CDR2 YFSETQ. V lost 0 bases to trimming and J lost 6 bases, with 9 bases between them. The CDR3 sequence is CASSLVGRAEAFF. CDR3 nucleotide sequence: TGCGCCAGCAGCTTGGTTGGGAGGGCTGAAGCTTTCTTT.

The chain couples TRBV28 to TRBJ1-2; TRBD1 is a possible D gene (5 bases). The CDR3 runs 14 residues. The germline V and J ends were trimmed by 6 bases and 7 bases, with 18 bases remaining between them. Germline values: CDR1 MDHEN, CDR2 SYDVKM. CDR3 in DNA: TGTGCCAGCAGCTTTGACAGAGCTTTAAGTGGCTACACCTTC. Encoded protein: CASSFDRALSGYTF.

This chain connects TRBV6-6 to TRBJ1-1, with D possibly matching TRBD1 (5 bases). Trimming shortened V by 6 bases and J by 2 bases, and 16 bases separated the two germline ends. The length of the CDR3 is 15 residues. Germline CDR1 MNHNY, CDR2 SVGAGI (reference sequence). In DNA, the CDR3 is TGTGCCAGCAGCTTCGACAGATCAACCAACACTGAAGCTTTCTTT. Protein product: CASSFDRSTNTEAFF.

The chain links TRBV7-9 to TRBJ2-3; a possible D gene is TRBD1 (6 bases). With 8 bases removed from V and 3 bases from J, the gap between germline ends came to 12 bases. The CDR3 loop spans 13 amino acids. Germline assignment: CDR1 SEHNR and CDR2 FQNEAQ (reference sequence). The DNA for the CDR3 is TGTGCCAGCGGGGGCTATATGACAGATACGCAGTATTTT. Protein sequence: CASGGYMTDTQYF.

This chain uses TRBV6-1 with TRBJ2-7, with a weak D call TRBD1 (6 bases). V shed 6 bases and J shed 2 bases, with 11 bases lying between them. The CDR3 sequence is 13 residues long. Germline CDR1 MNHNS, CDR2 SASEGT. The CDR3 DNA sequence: TGTGCCAGCAGGGACAGCGGTGCCTACGAGCAGTACTTC. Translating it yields CASRDSGAYEQYF.

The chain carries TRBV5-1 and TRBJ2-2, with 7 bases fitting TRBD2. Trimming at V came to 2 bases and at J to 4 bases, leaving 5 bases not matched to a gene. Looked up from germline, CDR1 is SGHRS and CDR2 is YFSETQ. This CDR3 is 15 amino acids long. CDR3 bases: TGCGCCAGCAGCTTAGGGGCTAGCGGCACCGGGGAGCTGTTTTTT. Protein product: CASSLGASGTGELFF.

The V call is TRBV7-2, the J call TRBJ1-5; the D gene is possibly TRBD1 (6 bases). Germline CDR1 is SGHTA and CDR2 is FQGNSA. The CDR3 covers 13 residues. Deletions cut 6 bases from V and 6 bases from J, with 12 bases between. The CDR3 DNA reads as TGTGCCAGCAGTTTCACAGGGTTTCAGCCCCAGCATTTT. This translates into CASSFTGFQPQHF.

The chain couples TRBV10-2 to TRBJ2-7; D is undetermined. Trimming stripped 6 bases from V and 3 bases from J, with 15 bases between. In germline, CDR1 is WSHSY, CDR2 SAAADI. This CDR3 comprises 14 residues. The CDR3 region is CASSPVYPLYEQYF. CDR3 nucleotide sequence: TGCGCCAGCAGCCCGGTCTATCCACTCTACGAGCAGTACTTC.

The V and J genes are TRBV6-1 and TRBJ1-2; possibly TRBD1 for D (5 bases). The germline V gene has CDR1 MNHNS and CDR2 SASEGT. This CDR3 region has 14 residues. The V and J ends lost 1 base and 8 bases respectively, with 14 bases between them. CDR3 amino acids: CASSEGQGRRGYTF. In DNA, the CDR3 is TGTGCCAGCAGTGAAGGGCAGGGTCGTAGGGGCTACACCTTC.

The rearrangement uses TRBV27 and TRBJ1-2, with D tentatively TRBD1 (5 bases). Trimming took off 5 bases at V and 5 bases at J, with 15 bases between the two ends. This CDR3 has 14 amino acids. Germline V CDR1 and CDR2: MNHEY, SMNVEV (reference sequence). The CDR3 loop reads CASSLRPRVYGYTF. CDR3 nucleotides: TGTGCCAGCAGTCTTCGACCCAGGGTTTATGGCTACACCTTC.

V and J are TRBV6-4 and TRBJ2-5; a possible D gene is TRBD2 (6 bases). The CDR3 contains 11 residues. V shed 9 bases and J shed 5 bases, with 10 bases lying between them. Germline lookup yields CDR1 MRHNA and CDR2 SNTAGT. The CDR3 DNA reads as TGTGCCAGAATAACTAGCGAGACCCAGTACTTC. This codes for CARITSETQYF.

This CDR3 reads CASSPLDRAGDTQYF. The CDR3 bases are TGCGCCAGCAGCCCTCTGGACAGGGCGGGAGATACGCAGTATTTT. V and J are TRBV4-1 and TRBJ2-3; the match to TRBD1 covers 8 bases. The CDR3 runs to 15 residues. Unmatched junction bases numbered 8, after V lost 4 bases and J lost 5 bases. Per germline, CDR1 MGHRA and CDR2 YSYEKL.

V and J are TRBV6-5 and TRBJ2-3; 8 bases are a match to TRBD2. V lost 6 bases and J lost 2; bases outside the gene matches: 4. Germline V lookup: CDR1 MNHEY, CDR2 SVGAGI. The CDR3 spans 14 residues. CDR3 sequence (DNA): TGTGCCAGCAGCGCGGGGGGTTCCACAGATACGCAGTATTTT. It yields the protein CASSAGGSTDTQYF.

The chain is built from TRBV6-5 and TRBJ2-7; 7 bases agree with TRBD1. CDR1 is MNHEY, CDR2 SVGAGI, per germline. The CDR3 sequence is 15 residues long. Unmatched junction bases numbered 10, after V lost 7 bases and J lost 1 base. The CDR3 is CASKQTGEPSYEQYF. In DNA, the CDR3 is TGTGCCAGCAAACAAACAGGGGAACCGTCCTACGAGCAGTACTTC.

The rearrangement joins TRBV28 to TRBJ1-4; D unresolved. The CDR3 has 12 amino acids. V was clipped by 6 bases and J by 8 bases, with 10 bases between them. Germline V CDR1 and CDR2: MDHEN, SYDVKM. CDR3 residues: CASSPLSEKLFF. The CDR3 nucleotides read TGTGCCAGCAGCCCCCTGTCCGAAAAACTGTTTTTT.

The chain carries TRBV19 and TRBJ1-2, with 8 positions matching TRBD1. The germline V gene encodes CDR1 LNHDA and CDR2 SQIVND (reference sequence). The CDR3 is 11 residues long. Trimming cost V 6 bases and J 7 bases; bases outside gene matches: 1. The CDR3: CASRDRAGYTF. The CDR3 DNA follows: TGTGCCAGTAGGGACAGGGCTGGCTACACCTTC.

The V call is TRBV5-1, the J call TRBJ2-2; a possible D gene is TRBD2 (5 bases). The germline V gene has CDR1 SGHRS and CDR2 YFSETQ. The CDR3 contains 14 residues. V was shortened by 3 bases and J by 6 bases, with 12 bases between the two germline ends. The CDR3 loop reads CASSWARGAGELFF. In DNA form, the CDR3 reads TGCGCCAGCAGCTGGGCCCGGGGTGCCGGGGAGCTGTTTTTT.

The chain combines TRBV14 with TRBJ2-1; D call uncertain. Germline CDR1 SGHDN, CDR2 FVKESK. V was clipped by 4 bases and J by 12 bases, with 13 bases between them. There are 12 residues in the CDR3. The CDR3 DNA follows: TGTGCCAGCAGCCTGGGCCAGGTCCCGCAGTTCTTC. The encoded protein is CASSLGQVPQFF.

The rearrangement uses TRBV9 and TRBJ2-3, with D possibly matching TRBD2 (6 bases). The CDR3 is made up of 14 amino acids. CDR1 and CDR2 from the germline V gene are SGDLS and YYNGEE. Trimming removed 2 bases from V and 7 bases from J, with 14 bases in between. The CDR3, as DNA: TGTGCCAGCAGCGTTTCGGGAGAGGGAAATACGCAGTATTTT. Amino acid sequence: CASSVSGEGNTQYF.

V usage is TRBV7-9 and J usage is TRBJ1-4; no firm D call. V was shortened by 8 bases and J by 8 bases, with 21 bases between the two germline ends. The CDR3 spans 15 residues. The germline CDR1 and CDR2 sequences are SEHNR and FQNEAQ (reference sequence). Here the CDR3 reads CASRASGLRGEKLFF. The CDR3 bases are TGTGCCAGCCGGGCTTCAGGCCTACGAGGGGAAAAACTGTTTTTT.

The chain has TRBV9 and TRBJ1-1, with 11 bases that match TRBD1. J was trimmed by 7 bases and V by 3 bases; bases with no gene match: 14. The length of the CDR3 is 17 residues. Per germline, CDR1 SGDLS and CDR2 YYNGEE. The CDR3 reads CASSDSKDRGQIDEAFF. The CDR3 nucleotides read TGTGCCAGCAGCGACTCGAAGGACAGGGGGCAAATCGATGAAGCTTTCTTT.

CDR3 sequence reads: CASRKGDRGGLETQYF. CDR3 DNA: TGTGCCAGCAGAAAGGGGGACAGGGGTGGGTTGGAGACCCAGTACTTC. The genes are TRBV21-1 and TRBJ2-5; the table's D call, TRBD1, has no DNA check behind it. TRBV21-1 corresponds to a pseudogene. CDR3 length: 16 amino acids.

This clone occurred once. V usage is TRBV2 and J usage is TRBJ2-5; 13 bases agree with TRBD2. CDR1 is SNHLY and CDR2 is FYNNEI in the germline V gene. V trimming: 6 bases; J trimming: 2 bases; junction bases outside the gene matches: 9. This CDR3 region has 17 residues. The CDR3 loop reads CASSEKGLAGKQETQYF. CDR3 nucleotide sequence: TGTGCCAGCAGCGAAAAGGGACTAGCGGGAAAACAAGAGACCCAGTACTTC.

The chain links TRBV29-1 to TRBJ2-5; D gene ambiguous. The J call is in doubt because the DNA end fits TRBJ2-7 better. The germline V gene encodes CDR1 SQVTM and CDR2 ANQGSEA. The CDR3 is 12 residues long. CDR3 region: CSVGAQTYEQYF. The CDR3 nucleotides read TGCAGCGTTGGGGCACAAACCTACGAGCAGTACTTC.

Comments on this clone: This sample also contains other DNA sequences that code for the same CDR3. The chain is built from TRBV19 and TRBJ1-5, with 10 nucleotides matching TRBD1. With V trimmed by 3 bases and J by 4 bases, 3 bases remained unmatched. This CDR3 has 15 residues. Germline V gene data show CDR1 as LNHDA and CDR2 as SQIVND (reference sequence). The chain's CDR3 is CASSIGTGVNQPQHF. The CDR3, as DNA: TGTGCCAGTAGTATTGGGACAGGGGTTAATCAGCCCCAGCATTTT.

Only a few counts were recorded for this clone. This chain's CDR3 is CASRRTDLNTEAFF. The CDR3 bases are TGTGCCAGCAGGAGGACAGACTTGAACACTGAAGCTTTCTTT. The gene calls are TRBV6-5 and TRBJ1-1; TRBD1 might be the D (6 bases). The CDR3 runs to 14 residues. Germline V gene lookup returns CDR1 MNHEY and CDR2 SVGAGI. Trimming took 6 bases from V and 0 from J, leaving 11 bases between them.

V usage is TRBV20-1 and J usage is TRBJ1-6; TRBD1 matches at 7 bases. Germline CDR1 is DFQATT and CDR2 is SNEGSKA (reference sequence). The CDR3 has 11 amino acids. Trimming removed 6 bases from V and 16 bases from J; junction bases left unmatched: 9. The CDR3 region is CSAARGGRLHF. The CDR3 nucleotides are TGCAGTGCCGCGCGAGGGGGCCGACTCCACTTT.

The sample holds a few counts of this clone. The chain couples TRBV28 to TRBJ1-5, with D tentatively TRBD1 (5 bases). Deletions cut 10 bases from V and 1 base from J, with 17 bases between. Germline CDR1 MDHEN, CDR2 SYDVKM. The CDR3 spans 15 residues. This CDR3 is CATFNRRVSNQPQHF. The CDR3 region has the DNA TGTGCCACCTTCAATCGCAGGGTAAGCAATCAGCCCCAGCATTTT.